A single sample gave rise to the 27 T cell receptor beta chains below, sequenced in a study of shared clonotypes between healthy human individuals. Naive CD8 cells comprised CD45RO-negative, CCR7-positively selected cells, excluding terminally differentiated effector memory CD45RA+ cells. Only in-frame clones appear in the TCRdb table, and some are missing; sequencing was by immunoSEQ multiplex PCR. This table has around 1,900,000 clones, about 93% appearing once. The sequencing input was naive CD8+ T cells from PBMCs. The receptors were gathered from a man between 18 and 35 years old in good health. Some clones in this sample may be carry-over from other donors' samples.

DNA for the CDR3: TGTGCCAGCAGCGAATGGGGGGACGGTGAAGCTTTCTTT. Residues: CASSEWGDGEAFF. The rearrangement links TRBV9 to TRBJ1-1; the D gene is possibly TRBD1 (5 bases). V lost 3 bases and J lost 7, with 13 bases in between. From germline, CDR1 is SGDLS and CDR2 YYNGEE. The CDR3 has 13 amino acids. Full variable domain (rest looked up from reference TRBV9 and TRBJ1-1): DSGVTQTPKHLITATGQRVTLRCSPRSGDLSVYWYQQSLDQGLQFLIQYYNGEERAKGNILERFSAQQFPDLHSELNLSSLELGDSALYFCASSEWGDGEAFFGQGTRLTVV.

The chain joins TRBV2 to TRBJ2-7, with D perhaps TRBD2 (6 bases). This CDR3 comprises 15 residues. Germline CDR1 SNHLY, CDR2 FYNNEI. V was cut by 1 base and J by 3 bases, with 13 bases left in between. In DNA form, the CDR3 reads TGTGCCAGCAGTGAAGGGAGGGTCAGGCGCTACGAGCAGTACTTC. Translated: CASSEGRVRRYEQYF.

The V gene is TRBV4-1, the J gene TRBJ2-2; 9 bases match TRBD1. The V gene's germline CDR1 is MGHRA and CDR2 YSYEKL. There are 15 residues in the CDR3. V shed 5 bases and J 6 bases; nucleotides not matched to a gene: 7. Here the CDR3 DNA reads TGCGCCAGCAGCACGGGGACAGGGCTAGCCGGGGAGCTGTTTTTT. This translates into CASSTGTGLAGELFF.

V gene TRBV27 combines with J gene TRBJ2-1, with D hard to call. Trimming cost V 6 bases and J 6 bases, with 12 bases left between them. The CDR3 totals 13 residues. The germline V gene encodes CDR1 MNHEY and CDR2 SMNVEV (reference sequence). As DNA, the CDR3 is TGTGCCAGCAGCCCCGGCAGGATCAATGAGCAGTTCTTC. Translation gives CASSPGRINEQFF.

The chain has TRBV7-8 and TRBJ2-1; 11 bases align to TRBD2. The CDR3 sequence is 19 residues long. Germline V CDR1 and CDR2: SGHVS, FQNEAQ. Germline trimming cut 0 bases from V and 5 bases from J; bases unmatched to any gene: 12. CDR3 protein: CASSLAAVLAGGPDNEQFF. For the CDR3, the DNA is TGTGCCAGCAGCTTAGCGGCGGTCCTAGCGGGAGGCCCGGACAATGAGCAGTTCTTC.

The V gene is TRBV5-5, the J gene TRBJ1-5; no firm D call. Germline V gives CDR1 SGHKS, CDR2 YYEKEE (reference sequence). This CDR3 spans 13 amino acids. The V end lost 2 bases, the J end lost 7 bases, and 10 bases lay between the germline ends. The CDR3 coding sequence is TGTGCCAGCAGCTTCGACATCCACCAGCCCCAGCATTTT. Its protein product is CASSFDIHQPQHF. Based on the CDR3 plus reference TRBV5-5 and TRBJ1-5, the full variable domain is DAGVTQSPTHLIKTRGQQVTLRCSPISGHKSVSWYQQVLGQGPQFIFQYYEKEERGRGNFPDRFSARQFPNYSSELNVNALLLGDSALYLCASSFDIHQPQHFGDGTRLSIL.

This chain joins TRBV11-2 and TRBJ2-7; a possible D gene is TRBD1 (6 bases). CDR1 and CDR2 (germline): SGHAT, FQNNGV. The V end lost 5 bases, the J end lost 4 bases, and 15 bases lay between the germline ends. CDR3 size: 14 residues. CDR3 sequence: CASSPALTGYEQYF. Here the CDR3 DNA reads TGTGCCAGCAGCCCGGCCTTGACAGGTTACGAGCAGTACTTC.

The chain has TRBV10-2 and TRBJ1-4; 9 bases fit TRBD1. This CDR3 is built from 15 residues. Germline CDR1 reads WSHSY; CDR2 reads SAAADI. V trimming: 6 bases; J trimming: 12 bases; junction bases outside the gene matches: 14. CDR3 region: CASSTEGQGLVELFF. In nucleotides, the CDR3 is TGCGCCAGCAGCACCGAGGGACAGGGTCTAGTCGAACTGTTTTTT.

V is TRBV28 and J is TRBJ2-7, with D hard to call. Looked up from germline, CDR1 is MDHEN and CDR2 is SYDVKM. Trimming took off 7 bases at V and 3 bases at J, with 16 bases between the two ends. CDR3 length: 14 amino acids. The CDR3 bases are TGTGCCAGCACCCCCCTAACGAGTTTCTACGAGCAGTACTTC. Amino acids: CASTPLTSFYEQYF.

The chain combines TRBV7-9 with TRBJ2-5; 10 positions match TRBD2. V trimming: 8 bases; J trimming: 5 bases; junction bases outside the gene matches: 5. The CDR3 runs 13 residues. The germline CDR1 and CDR2 sequences are SEHNR and FQNEAQ (reference sequence). CDR3 protein: CASSEREGETQYF. The CDR3 DNA reads TGTGCCAGCTCGGAGCGGGAGGGGGAGACCCAGTACTTC.

This clone was seen only once. The chain joins TRBV4-1 to TRBJ2-7, with D possibly matching TRBD2 (6 bases). The ends were cut back, 4 bases at V and 0 bases at J, with 16 bases in the middle. The V gene's germline CDR1 is MGHRA and CDR2 YSYEKL. This CDR3 is built from 16 residues. In DNA form, the CDR3 reads TGCGCCAGCAGCCGGGCCCCGGGACTCAGCTCCTACGAGCAGTACTTC. It encodes CASSRAPGLSSYEQYF.

The chain is built from TRBV7-2 and TRBJ2-7; D unclear. The germline V gene encodes CDR1 SGHTA and CDR2 FQGNSA. The CDR3 loop spans 15 amino acids. The V and J ends lost 2 bases and 0 bases respectively, with 11 bases between them. The CDR3 nucleotides read TGTGCCAGCAGCTTACACAACACCTACTCCTACGAGCAGTACTTC. Its protein product is CASSLHNTYSYEQYF.

The chain uses TRBV11-3 and TRBJ2-2, with 7 bases identical to TRBD2. Unmatched junction bases numbered 6, after V lost 6 bases and J lost 5 bases. Germline CDR1 is SGHNT and CDR2 is YENEEA. CDR3 length equals 14 residues. The CDR3 loop reads CASRQRRETGELFF. DNA of the CDR3: TGTGCCAGCAGACAAAGGCGGGAGACCGGGGAGCTGTTTTTT.

The rearrangement joins TRBV5-1 to TRBJ1-1; D unresolved. With 0 bases removed from V and 10 bases from J, the gap between germline ends came to 16 bases. Germline CDR1 SGHRS, CDR2 YFSETQ. The CDR3 contains 14 residues. The CDR3 here is CASSLEGPRFGAFF. The CDR3 DNA sequence: TGCGCCAGCAGCTTGGAGGGTCCCCGGTTCGGAGCTTTCTTT.

The rearrangement uses TRBV14 and TRBJ2-1; possible D gene TRBD2, 6 bases. The V end lost 2 bases, the J end lost 2 bases, and 16 bases lay between the germline ends. The V gene's germline CDR1 is SGHDN and CDR2 FVKESK. The CDR3 covers 17 residues. CDR3: CASSQLGGTFTYNEQFF. The CDR3 DNA reads TGTGCCAGCAGCCAATTGGGCGGGACTTTCACCTACAATGAGCAGTTCTTC.

The J gene is TRBJ2-3, the V gene TRBV7-8, with TRBD2 matching 7 bases. CDR1 SGHVS and CDR2 FQNEAQ come from the germline V gene. The CDR3 has 17 residues. The V and J ends lost 1 base and 0 bases, in that order; junction bases with no gene match: 7. CDR3 sequence reads: CASSLGVLAASTDTQYF. The CDR3 DNA sequence: TGTGCCAGCAGCTTAGGGGTTCTAGCGGCTAGCACAGATACGCAGTATTTT. Full variable domain (rest looked up from reference TRBV7-8 and TRBJ2-3): GAGVSQSPRYKVAKRGQDVALRCDPISGHVSLFWYQQALGQGPEFLTYFQNEAQLDKSGLPSDRFFAERPEGSVSTLKIQRTQQEDSAVYLCASSLGVLAASTDTQYFGPGTRLTVL.

The V gene is TRBV15, the J gene TRBJ2-5, with 11 bases lining up with TRBD1. This CDR3 contains 17 residues. Germline values: CDR1 LNHNV, CDR2 YYDKDF (reference sequence). J lost 2 bases, V lost 6 bases, and 11 bases had no gene match. DNA for the CDR3: TGTGCCACCAGTAGGACAGGGGGCATTTTGGGGCAAGAGACCCAGTACTTC. Translating it yields CATSRTGGILGQETQYF.

The chain uses TRBV6-5 and TRBJ2-1; 8 bases agree with TRBD2. V lost 2 bases, J lost 7 bases, and 10 bases stayed unmatched. This CDR3 region has 16 residues. Per the germline V gene, CDR1 is MNHEY and CDR2 is SVGAGI. CDR3 region: CASSYEGTRSLNEQFF. The DNA of the CDR3 is TGTGCCAGCAGTTACGAGGGGACTAGGAGTTTGAATGAGCAGTTCTTC.

The chain employs TRBV6-1 and TRBJ1-2; D remains unclear. This CDR3 is 14 amino acids long. Trimming removed 4 bases from V and 2 bases from J, with 11 bases in between. CDR1 and CDR2 from the germline V gene are MNHNS and SASEGT. The CDR3 reads CASSVRPSNYGYTF. The CDR3 DNA is TGTGCCAGCAGTGTCCGGCCGTCCAACTATGGCTACACCTTC.

DNA for the CDR3: TGTGCCAGCAGCTTAGAATGGGGGGCAGACACTGAAGCTTTCTTT. Translating gives CASSLEWGADTEAFF. The J gene is TRBJ1-1, the V gene TRBV11-2; a weak D match, TRBD1 (6 bases). CDR3 length: 15 residues. V was trimmed by 0 bases and J by 3 bases, leaving 11 bases between them. CDR1 SGHAT and CDR2 FQNNGV come from the germline V gene.

This chain links TRBV28 with TRBJ2-7; 7 positions match TRBD2. Germline values: CDR1 MDHEN, CDR2 SYDVKM. The CDR3 is made up of 15 amino acids. V gave up 5 bases and J gave up 2 bases; unmatched junction bases: 9. The CDR3 DNA follows: TGTGCCAGCAGTCAAACTTACGCGGGGGCCTACGAGCAGTACTTC. The encoded protein is CASSQTYAGAYEQYF.

As DNA, the CDR3 is TGTGCCAGCCGAGATAGCGGGAGCTTCTACGAGCAGTACTTC. Translation gives CASRDSGSFYEQYF. V and J are TRBV27 and TRBJ2-7; 9 positions match TRBD2. The germline V gene encodes CDR1 MNHEY and CDR2 SMNVEV (reference sequence). The CDR3 covers 14 residues. V was clipped by 8 bases and J by 3 bases; unmatched bases: 8.

The rearrangement joins TRBV27 to TRBJ2-1; TRBD2 matches at 9 bases. CDR3 length equals 17 residues. Trimming took 0 bases from V and 4 from J; bases not matched to a gene: 7. CDR1 MNHEY and CDR2 SMNVEV come from the germline V gene (reference sequence). The CDR3 DNA is TGTGCCAGCAGTTTATCGGTAGCGGGAGTACCATACAATGAGCAGTTCTTC. This translates into CASSLSVAGVPYNEQFF.

This chain uses TRBV4-3 with TRBJ2-7; D call uncertain. The CDR3 length is 13 residues. The V gene's germline CDR1 is LGHNA and CDR2 YSLEER. V lost 0 bases and J lost 5, with 8 bases in between. In nucleotides, the CDR3 is TGCGCCAGCAGCCAAGAAAAGGGTAACGAGCAGTACTTC. It is translated as CASSQEKGNEQYF.

The sample holds one count of this clone. Additional DNA sequences in this sample encode the identical CDR3. CDR3 in amino acids: CASSTASYEQYF. Written as DNA, the CDR3 is TGTGCCAGCAGTACAGCATCCTACGAGCAGTACTTC. The rearrangement links TRBV7-9 to TRBJ2-7; D uncertain. The CDR3 runs 12 residues. Germline V gene lookup returns CDR1 SEHNR and CDR2 FQNEAQ (reference sequence). Between the trimmed V and J ends, which lost 6 bases and 1 base, there was a span of 7 bases.

This clone has just one count. The genes are TRBV4-1 and TRBJ1-1, with D possibly matching TRBD1 (5 bases). In germline, CDR1 is MGHRA, CDR2 YSYEKL. This CDR3 comprises 14 residues. Trimming shortened V by 3 bases and J by 2 bases, and 10 bases separated the two germline ends. CDR3 DNA: TGCGCCAGCAGCCACGGGGGGGGAAACACTGAAGCTTTCTTT. Protein product: CASSHGGGNTEAFF.

The CDR3, as DNA: TGTGCCAGCAGCTGGGCAGCACTCTCTGGGGCCAACGTCCTGACTTTC. Translating gives CASSWAALSGANVLTF. J is TRBJ2-6 and V is TRBV7-9; no definite D call. The CDR3 spans 16 residues. Looked up from germline, CDR1 is SEHNR and CDR2 is FQNEAQ (reference sequence). Trimming took off 4 bases at V and 0 bases at J, with 10 bases between the two ends.